This TCR beta chain appears in the sequencing data of a study of T-cell memory formation after mild COVID-19. TCRdb recomputed calls from the 5' RACE reads with MiXCR, one row per CDR3 protein. The table lists 380,000 or so distinct CDR3 sequences, around 14% of them singletons. This clonotype has more than one count but fewer than ten. Its specificity is unknown. Points from the study as a whole: Clones that contracted clustered mainly in CM and EM if CD4+ and in EMRA if CD8+. Whether day 37 second-wave clones are SARS-CoV-2-specific was not confirmed. Clones that shrank (day 15 to 85) were balanced CD4/CD8, whereas later expanders leaned CD4+.

The CDR3 is made up of 16 amino acids. Trimming at V came to 2 bases and at J to 15 bases, leaving 14 bases not matched to a gene. Germline values: CDR1 SGDLS, CDR2 YYNGEE. This sequence joins TRBV9 and TRBJ2-3; TRBD2 agrees at 14 bases. Sequenced input: PBMCs or a T cell subset sorted from them (not recorded which). The receptor was isolated from a man younger than 35 who had mild COVID-19 (a few samples of this study predate the infection). Cell type and time point are not known. In DNA form, the CDR3 reads TGTGCCAGCAGCGTGGGGACTAGCGGGGGCCCCTACGGTCTCTATTTT. Protein: CASSVGTSGGPYGLYF.